This TCR beta chain appears in the sequencing data of a study of blood T cell repertoires in COVID-19. The CDR3 extends over 13 amino acids. Per germline, CDR1 SGHNT and CDR2 YENEEA. V was cut by 5 bases and J by 6 bases, with 13 bases left in between. Original data processing: Amplifying reference gene primers gave estimates of nucleated cell counts. Measured with immunoSEQ multiplex PCR; TCRdb has only the in-frame clones, and not every one. That table gives V, J and clone size, and the DNA gave D and trimming. Here the sample spans approximately 90,000 clones, around three quarters being singletons.

The clonotype was recovered from an elderly woman with acute or convalescent COVID-19. The chain links TRBV11-3 to TRBJ1-1; D is ambiguous. Sequencing was done on a sample of peripheral blood. The CDR3 DNA is TGTGCCAGCAGCCCCGGGAATGGGGCTGAAGCTTTCTTT. Its translation: CASSPGNGAEAFF.